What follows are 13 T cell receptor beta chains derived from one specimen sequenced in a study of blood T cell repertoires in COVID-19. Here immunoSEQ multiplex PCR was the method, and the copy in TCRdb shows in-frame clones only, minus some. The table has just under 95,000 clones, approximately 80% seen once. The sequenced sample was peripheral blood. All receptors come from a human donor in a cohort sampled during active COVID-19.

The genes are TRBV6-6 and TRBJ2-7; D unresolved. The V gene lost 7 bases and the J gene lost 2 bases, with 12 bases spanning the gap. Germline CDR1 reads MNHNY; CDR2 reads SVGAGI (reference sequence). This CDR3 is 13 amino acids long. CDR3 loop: CASNGPKTYEQYF. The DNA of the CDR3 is TGTGCCAGCAATGGGCCGAAGACCTACGAGCAGTACTTC.

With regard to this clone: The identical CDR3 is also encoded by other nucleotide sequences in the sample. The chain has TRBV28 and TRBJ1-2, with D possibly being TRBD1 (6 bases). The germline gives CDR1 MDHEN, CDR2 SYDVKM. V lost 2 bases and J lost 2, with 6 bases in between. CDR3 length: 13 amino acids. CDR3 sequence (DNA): TGTGCCAGCAGTTTAACAGGGAACTATGGCTACACCTTC. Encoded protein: CASSLTGNYGYTF.

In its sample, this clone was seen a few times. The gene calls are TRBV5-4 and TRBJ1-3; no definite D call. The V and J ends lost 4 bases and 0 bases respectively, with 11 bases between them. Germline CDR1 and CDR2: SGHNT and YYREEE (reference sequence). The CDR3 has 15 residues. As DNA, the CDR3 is TGTGCCAGCAGCCATGGCGGCCGCTCTGGAAACACCATATATTTT. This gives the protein CASSHGGRSGNTIYF.

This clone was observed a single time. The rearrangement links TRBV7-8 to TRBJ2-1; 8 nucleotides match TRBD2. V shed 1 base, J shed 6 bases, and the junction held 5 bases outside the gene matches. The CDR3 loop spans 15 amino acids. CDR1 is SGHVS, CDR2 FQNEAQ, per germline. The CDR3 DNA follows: TGTGCCAGCAGCTTAGTGTCGGGAGGGCCCAATGAGCAGTTCTTC. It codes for CASSLVSGGPNEQFF.

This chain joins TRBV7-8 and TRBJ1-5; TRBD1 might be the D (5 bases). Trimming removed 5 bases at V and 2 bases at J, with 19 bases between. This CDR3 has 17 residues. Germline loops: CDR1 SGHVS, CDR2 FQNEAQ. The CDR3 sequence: CASSPRQTLNGNQPQHF. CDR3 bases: TGTGCCAGCAGCCCTCGACAGACTCTGAACGGCAATCAGCCCCAGCATTTT.

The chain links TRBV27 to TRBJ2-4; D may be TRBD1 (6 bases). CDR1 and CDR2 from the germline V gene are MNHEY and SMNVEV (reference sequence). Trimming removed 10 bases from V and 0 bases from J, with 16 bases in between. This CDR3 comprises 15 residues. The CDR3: CATRDMERAKNIQYF. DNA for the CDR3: TGTGCCACCCGGGACATGGAAAGAGCCAAAAACATTCAGTACTTC.

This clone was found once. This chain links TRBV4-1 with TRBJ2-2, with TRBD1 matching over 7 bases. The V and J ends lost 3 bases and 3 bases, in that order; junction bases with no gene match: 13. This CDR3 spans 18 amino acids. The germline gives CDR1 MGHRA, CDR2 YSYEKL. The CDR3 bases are TGCGCCAGCAGCCAGCTACAGCCTTTGAGGGGGCACACCGGGGAGCTGTTTTTT. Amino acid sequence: CASSQLQPLRGHTGELFF.

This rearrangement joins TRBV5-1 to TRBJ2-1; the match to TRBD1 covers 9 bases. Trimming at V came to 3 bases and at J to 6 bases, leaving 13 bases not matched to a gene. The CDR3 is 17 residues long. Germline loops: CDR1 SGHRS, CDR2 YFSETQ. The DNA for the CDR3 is TGCGCCAGCAGCTCGCCGGGACAGGGTATTGGTGCCAATGAGCAGTTCTTC. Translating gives CASSSPGQGIGANEQFF.

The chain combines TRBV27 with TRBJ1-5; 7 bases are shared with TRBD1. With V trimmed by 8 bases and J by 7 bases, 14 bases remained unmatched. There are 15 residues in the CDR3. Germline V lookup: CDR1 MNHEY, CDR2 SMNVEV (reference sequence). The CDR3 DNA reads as TGTGCCAGCTCCCGGACAGGTTTCGTAGGCCAGCCCCAGCATTTT. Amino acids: CASSRTGFVGQPQHF.

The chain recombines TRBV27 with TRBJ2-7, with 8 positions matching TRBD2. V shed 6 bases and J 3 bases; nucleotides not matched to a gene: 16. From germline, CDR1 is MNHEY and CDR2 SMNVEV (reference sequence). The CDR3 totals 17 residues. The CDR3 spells CASRSSAGGQIGYEQYF. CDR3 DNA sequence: TGTGCCAGCAGATCATCGGCGGGAGGTCAAATAGGCTACGAGCAGTACTTC.

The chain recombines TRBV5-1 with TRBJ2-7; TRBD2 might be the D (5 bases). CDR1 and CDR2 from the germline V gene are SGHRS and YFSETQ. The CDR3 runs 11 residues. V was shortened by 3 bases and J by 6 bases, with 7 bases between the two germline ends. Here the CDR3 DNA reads TGCGCCAGCAGCTCCGCGGGCGAGCAGTACTTC. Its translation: CASSSAGEQYF.

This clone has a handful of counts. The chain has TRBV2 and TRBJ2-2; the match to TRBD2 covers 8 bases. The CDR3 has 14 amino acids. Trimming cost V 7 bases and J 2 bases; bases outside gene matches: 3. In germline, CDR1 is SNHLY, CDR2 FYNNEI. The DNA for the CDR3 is TGTGCCAGCATAGCGGGGCGTAACACCGGGGAGCTGTTTTTT. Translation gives CASIAGRNTGELFF.

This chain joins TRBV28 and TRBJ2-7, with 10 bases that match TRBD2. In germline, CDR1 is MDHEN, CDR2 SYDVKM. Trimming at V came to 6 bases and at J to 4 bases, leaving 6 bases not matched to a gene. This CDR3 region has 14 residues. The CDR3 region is CASRPSGSGYEQYF. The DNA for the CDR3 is TGTGCCAGCAGGCCTAGCGGGAGTGGGTACGAGCAGTACTTC.